The rows below give T cell receptor beta chains drawn from one sample of a study of CD8+ T cells in alopecia areata. Assay: immunoSEQ multiplex PCR; the TCRdb copy retains only in-frame clones and omits some. The data contain roughly 230,000 clones, around 43% of them singletons. This specimen consisted of CD4+ T cells sorted from blood, obtained at approximately week 36, from a patient treated with tofacitinib. These receptors came from a human donor with alopecia areata. Each CDR3 is given with its conserved first and last residue. The order of the fields is CDR3 DNA, CDR3 protein, V gene, D gene, clone size, J gene. The D gene is left open where the match is weak. Clone sizes are given selectively: once, few, many, or a class where the clone is expanded.

TGTGCCAGTAGTGATTACCAAGAGACCCAGTACTTC,CASSDYQETQYF,TRBV19,NA,NA,TRBJ2-5
TGCAGCGCGAGCGGGCCCTACGCCTACGAGCAGTACTTC,CSASGPYAYEQYF,TRBV29-1,NA,NA,TRBJ2-7
TGTGCCAGCAGCTTTACAGGATCAGATACGCAGTATTTT,CASSFTGSDTQYF,TRBV11-1,NA,NA,TRBJ2-3
TGTGCCAGCAGTTACTCGACAGGGAGGGCAGATACGCAGTATTTT,CASSYSTGRADTQYF,TRBV6-5,NA,NA,TRBJ2-3
TGTGCCAGCAGCCTGCGGACTAGCGGGAGTCTCCCGGCGGGTGAGCAGTTCTTC,CASSLRTSGSLPAGEQFF,TRBV7-2,TRBD2,NA,TRBJ2-1
TGTGCCAGCAGCCGAAGCGGGAACAGGGAGACCCAGTACTTC,CASSRSGNRETQYF,TRBV14,TRBD2,few,TRBJ2-5
TGTGCCAGTAGTATAACTAGGGAGGGGACAGGCTCACGCCGGTCAGAGGCTTTCTTT,CASSITREGTGSRRSEAFF,TRBV19,TRBD1,few,TRBJ1-1
TGTGCCAGCAGCCGCGGACAGGGCCAAGAGACCCAGTACTTC,CASSRGQGQETQYF,TRBV6-5,TRBD1,NA,TRBJ2-5
TGCGCCAGCAGTGATTCGAGTAGCGTCGGAGATACGCAGTATTTT,CASSDSSSVGDTQYF,TRBV10-2,NA,NA,TRBJ2-3
TGTGCCAGTAGGACTAGCGGGACAGATACGCAGTATTTT,CASRTSGTDTQYF,TRBV11-2,TRBD2,NA,TRBJ2-3
TGCGCCAGCAGCCAAGATTGGGGGTCCACAGATACGCAGTATTTT,CASSQDWGSTDTQYF,TRBV4-3,NA,NA,TRBJ2-3
TGTGCCAGCAGTTACAGTGTTGGCAGGTTGAACACTGAAGCTTTCTTT,CASSYSVGRLNTEAFF,TRBV6-6,NA,NA,TRBJ1-1
TGTGCCAGCTGGACGGGAGGGTTGAACACTGAAGCTTTCTTT,CASWTGGLNTEAFF,TRBV27,NA,NA,TRBJ1-1
TGTGCCATCTCCAGAGGGCAGATCTCCTACGAGCAGTACTTC,CAISRGQISYEQYF,TRBV2,NA,NA,TRBJ2-7
TGCGCCAGCAGCCAAGGACTAGCGGGAAACGAGCAGTACTTC,CASSQGLAGNEQYF,TRBV4-1,TRBD2,NA,TRBJ2-7
TGTGCCAGCAGCTTAGGCATGTCTAGCGGGAGGACGAACACCGGGGAGCTGTTTTTT,CASSLGMSSGRTNTGELFF,TRBV11-2,TRBD2,many,TRBJ2-2
TGTGCCAGCAGTGAGTCAGGGAACACCGGGGAGCTGTTTTTT,CASSESGNTGELFF,TRBV6-6,NA,few,TRBJ2-2
TGCAGCGTTGAAGGGGTGCTAGCGGAGAGCACAGATACGCAGTATTTT,CSVEGVLAESTDTQYF,TRBV29-1,TRBD2,NA,TRBJ2-3
TGTGCCAGCAGCCGGGACCTCACCGAGACCCAGTACTTC,CASSRDLTETQYF,TRBV14,NA,once,TRBJ2-5
TGTGCCAGCAGCTATGCAGAAAGGGGGCCCCAGCATTTT,CASSYAERGPQHF,TRBV7-9,NA,few,TRBJ1-5
TGTGCCAGCAGCTTAGTGGCAGATAGCAATCAGCCCCAGCATTTT,CASSLVADSNQPQHF,TRBV7-2,NA,few,TRBJ1-5
TGTGCCAGCAGCTCCGGGACAGGGGGAACCGGGGAGCTGTTTTTT,CASSSGTGGTGELFF,TRBV6-6,TRBD1,NA,TRBJ2-2
TGTGCCAGCTATGGCCTTAACGAGCAGTACTTC,CASYGLNEQYF,TRBV6-6,NA,NA,TRBJ2-7
TGCGCCAGCAGCCCTTCACAGGGGGGGAATGGCTACACCTTC,CASSPSQGGNGYTF,TRBV4-1,TRBD1,few,TRBJ1-2
TGCAGCGTTGCTGCAAGCGGGTCCCGCGAGCAGTACTTC,CSVAASGSREQYF,TRBV29-1,NA,few,TRBJ2-7
TGCAGCGTACAAGAACCTGGAAACACCATATATTTT,CSVQEPGNTIYF,TRBV29-1,NA,NA,TRBJ1-3
TGTGCCAGCAGTCAGGGGCTAGAAACCAAAAACATTCAGTACTTC,CASSQGLETKNIQYF,TRBV6-5,NA,NA,TRBJ2-4
TGTGCCAGCAGCTTCGGCGGGAGGACGGATGAGCAGTTCTTC,CASSFGGRTDEQFF,TRBV7-2,TRBD2,NA,TRBJ2-1
TGTGCCAGTAGTTCCACAGGGTTCCATGGCTACACCTTC,CASSSTGFHGYTF,TRBV19,NA,NA,TRBJ1-2
TGCAGCGTTGAAAGGGGGGGTGGCACTGAAGCTTTCTTT,CSVERGGGTEAFF,TRBV29-1,NA,NA,TRBJ1-1
TGTGCCAGCAGTGAAGCTGAACGGAACTATGGCTACACCTTC,CASSEAERNYGYTF,TRBV2,NA,NA,TRBJ1-2
TGCAGCGTTGCCCGGACAGGGGAATTCACTGAAGCTTTCTTT,CSVARTGEFTEAFF,TRBV29-1,TRBD1,NA,TRBJ1-1
TGTGCCAGCACCTTAACAGGGAGTAGCAATCAGCCCCAGCATTTT,CASTLTGSSNQPQHF,TRBV28,NA,NA,TRBJ1-5
TGTGCCAGCAGTGAAGACAGGGGGCGACCAGATACGCAGTATTTT,CASSEDRGRPDTQYF,TRBV25-1,TRBD1,few,TRBJ2-3
TGTGCCAGTAGTGACCCCGGGGGGGGTATGCCAGATACGCAGTATTTT,CASSDPGGGMPDTQYF,TRBV19,TRBD2,NA,TRBJ2-3
TGTGCCAGCTCACCCCGCGCCGGGGCCCTTGGAGCTTTCTTT,CASSPRAGALGAFF,TRBV18,NA,few,TRBJ1-1
TGTGCCATCAGTGAGTCGAGTTCGGGTAACAGAGTCGGGACCCAGTACTTC,CAISESSSGNRVGTQYF,TRBV10-3,NA,NA,TRBJ2-5
TGTGCCTGGAGTGTAGGGGGACAGGGCACAGATACGCAGTATTTT,CAWSVGGQGTDTQYF,TRBV30,TRBD1,NA,TRBJ2-3
TGTGCCAGCAGTACCCGAGGGGGGTTGGGCAATCAGCCCCAGCATTTT,CASSTRGGLGNQPQHF,TRBV28,NA,NA,TRBJ1-5
TGTGCCAGCAGCGAAATAAGGAACACTGAAGCTTTCTTT,CASSEIRNTEAFF,TRBV2,NA,few,TRBJ1-1
TGCGCCAGCAGCTTGGAGGGGCTAGCGGGAGGGCCAAAGTTATTC,CASSLEGLAGGPKLF,TRBV5-1,TRBD2,few,TRBJ2-7
TGCGCCAGCAGCCTTGAGAGCGGGGGGACAAATCAGCCCCAGCATTTT,CASSLESGGTNQPQHF,TRBV4-1,NA,NA,TRBJ1-5
TGTGCCAGCAGTTACTCGCGACAGGGGGCAACCTACGAGCAGTACTTC,CASSYSRQGATYEQYF,TRBV6-5,TRBD1,few,TRBJ2-7
TGTGCCAGCAGGGGGAATAGCGGGGCTAGCACAGATACGCAGTATTTT,CASRGNSGASTDTQYF,TRBV2,TRBD2,once,TRBJ2-3
TGTGCCTGGACCGAAGGAAATCAGCCCCAGCATTTT,CAWTEGNQPQHF,TRBV30,NA,few,TRBJ1-5
TGTGCCTGGAGACTTACACCGGGACTAGCGGGAGTCGGGGCAGATACGCAGTATTTT,CAWRLTPGLAGVGADTQYF,TRBV30,TRBD2,NA,TRBJ2-3
TGTGCCAGCAGCTCATTGGGACAGGGACACACAGATACGCAGTATTTT,CASSSLGQGHTDTQYF,TRBV11-2,TRBD1,NA,TRBJ2-3
TGCAGCGTTGACATATCCTACGAGCATTACTTC,CSVDISYEHYF,TRBV29-1,NA,NA,TRBJ2-7
TGTGCCAGCAGCTTGGTCCGGAATGAGCAGTTCTTC,CASSLVRNEQFF,TRBV5-6,NA,few,TRBJ2-1
TGCAGCGTCGGGGACAGCTCCTACGAGCAGTACTTC,CSVGDSSYEQYF,TRBV29-1,TRBD1,NA,TRBJ2-7
TGTGCCTGGAACGGACCTGGAGAGACCCAGTACTTC,CAWNGPGETQYF,TRBV30,NA,few,TRBJ2-5
TGCGCCAGCAGCCAGGATAACAGGGGGTACTACGAGCAGTACTTC,CASSQDNRGYYEQYF,TRBV4-3,TRBD1,few,TRBJ2-7
TGTGCCAGCAGTTCACAGGGCTTTCTTGGCTACACCTTC,CASSSQGFLGYTF,TRBV2,NA,NA,TRBJ1-2
TGTGCCAGCAGCATCGGGAAGGGGTACGAGCAGTACTTC,CASSIGKGYEQYF,TRBV2,NA,NA,TRBJ2-7
TGCAGCGTTGTGGACAGGGTGCTTGGAGATACGCAGTATTTT,CSVVDRVLGDTQYF,TRBV29-1,TRBD1,NA,TRBJ2-3